A single sample gave rise to the 26 T cell receptor beta chains below, sequenced in a study of blood T cell repertoires in COVID-19. Sequencing used immunoSEQ multiplex PCR; TCRdb keeps in-frame clones, though not all of them. The sample contains 300,000 to 450,000 clones, more than 75% of which appear only once. Material for sequencing was PBMCs or T cells enriched from blood (not recorded which). The source is a man aged 25 to 40 who had recovered from COVID-19.

The chain has TRBV11-2 and TRBJ1-2, with D possibly matching TRBD1 (5 bases). V lost 1 base and J 6 bases, leaving 9 bases between the germline ends. CDR1 is SGHAT and CDR2 is FQNNGV in the germline V gene. The CDR3 has 13 residues. CDR3 sequence reads: CASSLASGNGYTF. The CDR3 nucleotides read TGTGCCAGCAGCTTAGCATCAGGGAATGGCTACACCTTC.

The chain joins TRBV7-6 to TRBJ1-1; D gene ambiguous. The CDR3 has 16 amino acids. The germline V and J ends were trimmed by 3 bases and 5 bases, with 19 bases remaining between them. Germline CDR1 reads SGHVS; CDR2 reads FNYEAQ. In nucleotides, the CDR3 is TGTGCCAGCAGCTTCCCGAGGGAGGGAGGGAGTACTGAAGCTTTCTTT. It codes for CASSFPREGGSTEAFF.

This chain joins TRBV30 and TRBJ1-2; a possible D gene is TRBD1 (5 bases). Germline values: CDR1 GTSNPN, CDR2 SVGIG (reference sequence). Trimming took 5 bases from V and 0 from J, leaving 16 bases between them. CDR3 length equals 15 residues. DNA for the CDR3: TGTGCCTGGCGGGACCGGGGGTCCTCTAACTATGGCTACACCTTC. Translation: CAWRDRGSSNYGYTF.

The rearrangement links TRBV19 to TRBJ1-5; no clear D. Trimming cost V 3 bases and J 3 bases, with 18 bases left between them. CDR1 LNHDA and CDR2 SQIVND come from the germline V gene (reference sequence). The CDR3 length is 17 residues. Written as DNA, the CDR3 is TGTGCCAGTAGTATCTTGGGCGCCGAACGTTACAATCAGCCCCAGCATTTT. This gives the protein CASSILGAERYNQPQHF.

The chain combines TRBV6-5 with TRBJ2-7, with 7 bases lining up with TRBD1. Germline CDR1 and CDR2: MNHEY and SVGAGI. The CDR3 sequence is 14 residues long. J lost 4 bases, V lost 7 bases, and 10 bases had no gene match. CDR3: CASIRDRGAYEQYF. CDR3 DNA sequence: TGTGCCAGCATTCGGGACAGAGGAGCTTACGAGCAGTACTTC.

J is TRBJ1-2 and V is TRBV4-1; the match to TRBD1 covers 10 bases. Germline V lookup: CDR1 MGHRA, CDR2 YSYEKL. The CDR3 is made up of 16 amino acids. J gave up 5 bases and V 5 bases, and 11 bases lay outside the gene matches. CDR3 loop: CASSYPDRGIGYGYTF. The CDR3 nucleotides are TGCGCCAGCAGCTACCCGGACAGGGGGATAGGGTATGGCTACACCTTC.

Details on this clone: One junction end disagrees with the germline gene, perhaps due to a read error. The rearrangement uses TRBV6-5 and TRBJ1-3; 9 nucleotides align to TRBD1. The CDR3 extends over 15 amino acids. Germline CDR1 is MNHEY and CDR2 is SVGAGI. This chain's CDR3 is CASSSGTGMGNTIYF. CDR3 DNA sequence: TGTGCTAGCAGTTCCGGGACAGGGATGGGAAACACCATATATTTT.

This clone was seen only a few times. This chain connects TRBV7-2 to TRBJ1-4; D not certain. The germline gives CDR1 SGHTA, CDR2 FQGNSA. V gave up 2 bases and J gave up 8 bases, with 9 bases separating them. The CDR3 loop spans 13 amino acids. The CDR3 bases are TGTGCCAGCAGCTTACGTCAGGCCGAAAAACTGTTTTTT. It encodes CASSLRQAEKLFF.

V usage is TRBV3-1 (or the pseudogene TRBV3-2) and J usage is TRBJ1-1, with TRBD1 identical over 7 bases. The V segment lost 6 bases and the J segment 2 bases; nucleotides outside the gene matches: 6. This CDR3 region has 14 residues. Germline V gene data show CDR1 as LGHDT and CDR2 as YNNKEL (reference sequence). The CDR3 region has the DNA TGTGCCAGCAGTCCCTTAGGGGGCAACACTGAAGCTTTCTTT. Amino acid sequence: CASSPLGGNTEAFF.

V usage is TRBV3-1 (or the pseudogene TRBV3-2) and J usage is TRBJ2-3; 9 bases are a match to TRBD2. After removal of 1 base from V and 2 bases from J, the junction contained 4 bases not matched to a gene. Germline-derived CDR1 and CDR2 are LGHDT and YNNKEL (reference sequence). The CDR3 has 16 amino acids. CDR3 nucleotides: TGTGCCAGCAGCCAAGCGCTAGCGGGGACCACAGATACGCAGTATTTT. Its protein is CASSQALAGTTDTQYF.

V usage is TRBV6-5 and J usage is TRBJ2-7; D gene unclear. In germline, CDR1 is MNHEY, CDR2 SVGAGI. With 5 bases removed from V and 1 base from J, the gap between germline ends came to 9 bases. The CDR3 extends over 13 amino acids. The CDR3 sequence: CASSPTESYEQYF. CDR3 nucleotide sequence: TGTGCCAGCAGTCCCACAGAGTCCTACGAGCAGTACTTC.

The V gene is TRBV30, the J gene TRBJ1-5; no clear D. Germline values: CDR1 GTSNPN, CDR2 SVGIG (reference sequence). This CDR3 comprises 13 residues. The V end was cut by 3 bases, the J end by 0 bases, with 6 bases between. The CDR3 bases are TGTGCCTGGAGCGGCGGTAGCAATCAGCCCCAGCATTTT. Encoded protein: CAWSGGSNQPQHF.

The chain couples TRBV7-6 to TRBJ2-1; 7 bases fit TRBD1. The CDR3 extends over 12 amino acids. V lost 5 bases and J lost 8; bases outside the gene matches: 3. Germline-derived CDR1 and CDR2 are SGHVS and FNYEAQ. The CDR3 bases are TGTGCCAGCAGCCACAGGGGTGATGAGCAGTTCTTC. Its translation: CASSHRGDEQFF.

This clone is a singleton in its sample. This rearrangement joins TRBV30 to TRBJ2-3; TRBD2 aligns across 11 bases. From germline, CDR1 is GTSNPN and CDR2 SVGIG (reference sequence). This CDR3 has 13 amino acids. V lost 1 base, J lost 9 bases, and 3 bases stayed unmatched. The CDR3 DNA sequence: TGTGCCTGGAGTGGCGGGACTAGCGGCACGCAGTATTTT. Translating gives CAWSGGTSGTQYF.

The V call is TRBV11-2, the J call TRBJ1-5, with a weak D call TRBD1 (6 bases). The CDR3 has 14 amino acids. CDR1 and CDR2 from the germline V gene are SGHAT and FQNNGV. The germline V and J ends were trimmed by 5 bases and 5 bases, with 13 bases remaining between them. The CDR3 DNA reads TGTGCCAGCAGCACTAACAGGGATCATCAGCCCCAGCATTTT. The encoded protein is CASSTNRDHQPQHF. Full variable domain (rest looked up from reference TRBV11-2 and TRBJ1-5): EAGVAQSPRYKIIEKRQSVAFWCNPISGHATLYWYQQILGQGPKLLIQFQNNGVVDDSQLPKDRFSAERLKGVDSTLKIQPAKLEDSAVYLCASSTNRDHQPQHFGDGTRLSIL.

This rearrangement joins TRBV6-6 to TRBJ2-3, with 7 bases that match TRBD2. This CDR3 is built from 16 residues. V shed 2 bases and J 5 bases; nucleotides not matched to a gene: 10. Germline V lookup: CDR1 MNHNY, CDR2 SVGAGI (reference sequence). The CDR3 loop reads CASSYMGGEVEDTQYF. CDR3 nucleotide sequence: TGTGCCAGCAGTTACATGGGGGGGGAAGTGGAAGATACGCAGTATTTT.

This chain connects TRBV27 to TRBJ1-2, with D perhaps TRBD1 (6 bases). V lost 2 bases and J 5 bases, leaving 15 bases between the germline ends. The length of the CDR3 is 15 residues. The germline V gene encodes CDR1 MNHEY and CDR2 SMNVEV (reference sequence). CDR3 loop: CASSLQGLSPYGYTF. The CDR3, as DNA: TGTGCCAGCAGTTTACAGGGGCTTAGCCCTTATGGCTACACCTTC.

The chain couples TRBV10-2 to TRBJ2-5, with 12 bases aligning to TRBD2. CDR3 size: 16 residues. The V gene end was trimmed by 4 bases and the J gene end by 2 bases; junction bases not matched to a gene: 5. The V gene's germline CDR1 is WSHSY and CDR2 SAAADI. The CDR3 reads CASSGGLAGSQETQYF. The CDR3 DNA follows: TGCGCCAGCAGTGGCGGACTAGCGGGGTCACAAGAGACCCAGTACTTC.

V and J are TRBV6-5 and TRBJ1-3; 8 bases match TRBD1. The CDR3 extends over 14 amino acids. Germline V lookup: CDR1 MNHEY, CDR2 SVGAGI. V trimming: 7 bases; J trimming: 2 bases; junction bases outside the gene matches: 4. The CDR3 loop is CASIPGGPGNTIYF. CDR3 coding DNA: TGTGCCAGCATCCCAGGGGGCCCTGGAAACACCATATATTTT.

The rearrangement uses TRBV13 and TRBJ1-2; a possible D gene is TRBD1 (5 bases). The V gene lost 0 bases and the J gene lost 2 bases, with 10 bases spanning the gap. This CDR3 spans 15 amino acids. The germline V gene encodes CDR1 PRHDT and CDR2 FYEKMQ (reference sequence). The CDR3 spells CASSLGSQGNYGYTF. In nucleotides, the CDR3 is TGTGCCAGCAGCTTAGGGTCGCAGGGCAACTATGGCTACACCTTC.

The chain is built from TRBV7-2 and TRBJ1-5, with D maybe TRBD1 (6 bases). V lost 2 bases and J 0 bases, leaving 11 bases between the germline ends. This CDR3 is 16 amino acids long. In germline, CDR1 is SGHTA, CDR2 FQGNSA. CDR3 protein: CASSLQGPYSNQPQHF. The CDR3 DNA reads TGTGCCAGCAGCTTACAGGGGCCGTATAGCAATCAGCCCCAGCATTTT.

The chain joins TRBV20-1 to TRBJ1-2; no reliable D call. This CDR3 has 11 residues. Per the germline V gene, CDR1 is DFQATT and CDR2 is SNEGSKA (reference sequence). Trimming took off 7 bases at V and 7 bases at J, with 13 bases between the two ends. As DNA, the CDR3 is TGCAGTGGAAACGGAGCTTCTGGCTACACCTTC. This translates into CSGNGASGYTF.

This rearrangement joins TRBV18 to TRBJ1-2; perhaps TRBD1 as D (5 bases). Looked up from germline, CDR1 is KGHSH and CDR2 is LQKENI. V was shortened by 4 bases and J by 6 bases, with 18 bases between the two germline ends. CDR3 length: 15 residues. The CDR3 coding sequence is TGTGCCAGCTCACATGGGACTCACTCGCAGGATGGCTACACCTTC. Protein product: CASSHGTHSQDGYTF.

The gene calls are TRBV3-1 (or the pseudogene TRBV3-2) and TRBJ1-3; D is unresolved. The CDR3 length is 12 residues. In germline, CDR1 is LGHDT, CDR2 YNNKEL (reference sequence). V dropped 1 base and J dropped 10 bases, with 8 bases sitting between them. The CDR3 loop reads CASSQVTGTIYF. The CDR3 region has the DNA TGTGCCAGCAGCCAAGTAACGGGAACCATATATTTT.

The chain uses TRBV10-3 and TRBJ2-7; tentatively, D is TRBD1 (5 bases). Trimming shortened V by 2 bases and J by 5 bases, and 16 bases separated the two germline ends. The CDR3 is 15 residues long. CDR1 ENHRY and CDR2 SYGVKD come from the germline V gene. The CDR3 nucleotides are TGTGCCATCAGTGAGAGGGCAGGGATGAACCACGAGCAGTACTTC. Translation: CAISERAGMNHEQYF.

The chain couples TRBV9 to TRBJ1-2; TRBD1 matches 9 bases. V dropped 3 bases and J dropped 4; count of bases not matched to a gene: 4. CDR3 length equals 14 residues. The germline gives CDR1 SGDLS, CDR2 YYNGEE. CDR3 nucleotides: TGTGCCAGCAGCGCCGGACAGGGGAGCTATGGCTACACCTTC. Its translation: CASSAGQGSYGYTF.